The T cell receptor (beta chain) under discussion was sequenced for a study of T cells after yellow fever vaccination (dated by TCRdb to the late 2010s). Regarding the complete study: Libraries from fractions with low cell numbers were prepared with the SMART-Seq v4 Ultra Low Input RNA kit. To follow T-cell clones before and after primary and booster YFV17D yellow fever vaccination, bulk TCR alpha and beta repertoires were sequenced over time. Two healthy male donors, one aged 18 to 29 and one aged 30 to 40 years, made up the cohort. Blood was drawn at multiple timepoints before and after primary and secondary immunization, with bulk PBMC replicates and cell subsets isolated. The paper as a whole reports these results and caveats: The secondary T-cell response was found to be weaker but faster than the primary response, with a peak reached on day 5 rather than on day 15. Most clones expanded after primary vaccination (roughly 96% of CD4 and roughly 88% of CD8) were re-detected after the booster, suggesting that broad memory maintenance occurred. A small fraction of clonotypes appeared in both the CD4 and CD8 compartments, likely as a result of convergent recombination. The study included only two donors, which limits how far the findings can be generalized. Computational filtering was required because FACS-sorted repertoires could contain abundant contaminating clonotypes from the bulk population.

Comment on this clonotype: This receptor's antigen is unknown. Base quality data are lacking; no much larger clone is found one base away.

The treatment or condition label of this sample denotes: live attenuated yellow fever vaccine strain. A standard Ficoll-Paque protocol was used to isolate PBMCs from peripheral blood. Dynabeads CD4 and CD8 positive selection kits were used to isolate CD4 and CD8 T-cell fractions. RNA was extracted with TriZol from bulk PBMCs, CD4 and CD8 fractions, and dextramer-positive and dextramer-negative fractions. TCR cDNA was made using 5'RACE template switching, a step that added a universal primer site and unique molecular identifiers. cDNA synthesis was primed from both the TCR alpha and TCR beta constant segments. Two PCR steps were used to amplify libraries, with sample barcodes and sequencing adapters being added in the second step. Sequencing of libraries was done on Illumina HiSeq 2500 (2x100 bp) or NovaSeq (2x150 bp). For the original study's pipeline: MIGEC was used to demultiplex reads and collapse the reads into UMI consensus sequences, and MiXCR was used for V(D)J alignment. Vaccine-responding clonotypes were defined with edgeR using replicate PBMC samples, requiring FDR below 0.01 and a log2 fold change above 5 up to day 15. CD4 or CD8 identity was assigned to each bulk clonotype according to whether the clonotype was present at higher abundance in the sequenced CD4 repertoire or the sequenced CD8 repertoire. Clones were called with MiXCR by TCRdb after fastp trimmed the public reads at Q25, and only in-frame beta chains were retained. Each CDR3 protein appears once, grouped with its most common genes and DNA. The V and J calls shown here were made by TCRdb, not taken from the authors' results. The sample yields 200,000 to 300,000 distinct CDR3 sequences; over 10% were counted once. The ten largest clonotypes hold about 0.51% of the sample.

The TCR comes from a man aged 30 to 45 who received the YFV17D yellow fever vaccine. Sequenced here: CD4+ T cells sorted from PBMCs, sampled 45 days after the yellow fever booster vaccination.

At the DNA level, the sequence is TGTGCCAGCTCACCAGGACCATATCAAGAGACCCAGTACTTC. Translation gives CASSPGPYQETQYF. This receptor chain uses TRBV18 and TRBJ2-5, with the D gene too uncertain to name. Counted from cysteine to phenylalanine, this CDR3 has 14 amino acids. Left in the record is the CDR3 DNA by itself, 42 bases read in frame from the first base. According to the germline V gene, CDR1 reads KGHSH and CDR2 reads LQKENI. Cut back by 2 bases and 2 bases, the V and J ends lie 9 bases apart.